The clone carrying this T cell receptor (beta chain) has more than one count but fewer than ten. Antigen: not known. The sample comes from a study of response to subunit inactivated influenza vaccine. MiXCR, run by TCRdb on the RT-PCR reads, gives a single entry per CDR3 protein. Here the sample spans around 320,000 distinct CDR3 sequences, roughly 22% being singletons. Notes on the study in general: Each seasonal influenza vaccination, the authors suggested, recruits few new T cells.

The origin of this receptor is a man aged 45-69 years who received an inactivated influenza vaccine. The sequenced sample was PBMCs from blood, obtained about 20 months after vaccination.

The CDR3 loop reads CASSYNPGTENTEAFF. CDR3 coding DNA: TGTGCCAGCAGTTATAACCCCGGGACAGAGAACACTGAAGCTTTCTTT. The chain is built from TRBV27 and TRBJ1-1; 7 bases match TRBD1. Trimming took 4 bases from V and 1 from J; bases not matched to a gene: 9. CDR1 MNHEY and CDR2 SMNVEV come from the germline V gene (reference sequence). This CDR3 has 16 amino acids.